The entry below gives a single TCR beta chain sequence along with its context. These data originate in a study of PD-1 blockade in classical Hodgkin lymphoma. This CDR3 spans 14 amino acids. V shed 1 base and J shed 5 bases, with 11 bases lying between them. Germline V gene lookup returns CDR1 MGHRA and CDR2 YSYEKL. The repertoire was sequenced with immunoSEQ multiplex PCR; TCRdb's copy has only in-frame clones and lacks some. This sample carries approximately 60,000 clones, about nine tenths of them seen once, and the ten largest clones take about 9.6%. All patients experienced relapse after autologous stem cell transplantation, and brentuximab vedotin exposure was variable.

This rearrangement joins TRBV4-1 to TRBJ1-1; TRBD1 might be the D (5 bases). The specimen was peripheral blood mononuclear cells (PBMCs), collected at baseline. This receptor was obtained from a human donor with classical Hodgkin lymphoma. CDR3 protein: CASSQVGGTTEAFF. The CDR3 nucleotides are TGCGCCAGCAGCCAAGTTGGGGGAACAACTGAAGCTTTCTTT.